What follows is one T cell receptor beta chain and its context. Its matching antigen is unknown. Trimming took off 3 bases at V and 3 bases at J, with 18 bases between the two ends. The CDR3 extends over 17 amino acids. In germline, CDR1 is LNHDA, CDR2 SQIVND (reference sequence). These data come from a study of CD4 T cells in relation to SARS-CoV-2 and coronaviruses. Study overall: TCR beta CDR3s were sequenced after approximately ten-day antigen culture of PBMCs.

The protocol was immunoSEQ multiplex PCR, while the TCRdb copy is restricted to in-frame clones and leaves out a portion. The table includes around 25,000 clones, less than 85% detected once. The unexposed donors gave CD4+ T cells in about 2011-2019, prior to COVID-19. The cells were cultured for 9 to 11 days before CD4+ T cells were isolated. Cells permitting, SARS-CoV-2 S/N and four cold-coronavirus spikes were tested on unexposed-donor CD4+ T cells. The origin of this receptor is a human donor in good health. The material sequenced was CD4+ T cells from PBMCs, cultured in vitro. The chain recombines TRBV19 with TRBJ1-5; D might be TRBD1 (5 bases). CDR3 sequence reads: CASSIRGDRNFNQPQHF. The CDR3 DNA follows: TGTGCCAGTAGTATCCGAGGAGACAGAAATTTCAATCAGCCCCAGCATTTT. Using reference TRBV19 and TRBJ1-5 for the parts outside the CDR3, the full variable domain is DGGITQSPKYLFRKEGQNVTLSCEQNLNHDAMYWYRQDPGQGLRLIYYSQIVNDFQKGDIAEGYSVSREKKESFPLTVTSAQKNPTAFYLCASSIRGDRNFNQPQHFGDGTRLSIL.